This T cell receptor (beta chain) was identified in a study of cytomegalovirus exposure and HLA in healthy donors. As concerns this clone: What it binds is not known.

The V gene lost 0 bases and the J gene lost 4 bases, with 11 bases spanning the gap. Germline CDR1 is SGDLS and CDR2 is YYNGEE. CDR3 length: 15 residues. Findings of the study overall: Per published accounts, TCR beta sequences correctly predicted the HLA-A and HLA-B alleles of most subjects.

PCR employed 60 Vbeta and 13 Jbeta primers. The assay was immunoSEQ multiplex PCR, and TCRdb's table has in-frame clones only and misses some. The sample holds nearly 110,000 clones; more than 65% are singletons and the top ten take around 5.8%. The chain links TRBV9 to TRBJ2-1; D is unclear. This receptor was identified in a woman aged 45-59 years in good health and CMV-seropositive. The specimen was PBMCs. The CDR3 region has the DNA TGTGCCAGCAGCGTAGCTACGGTCGGGTACAATGAGCAGTTCTTC. Protein: CASSVATVGYNEQFF.